This TCR beta chain was captured by sequencing in a study of shared clonotypes between healthy human individuals. Samples left unsorted employed approximately 94 million PBMCs for genomic DNA. The V end was cut by 3 bases, the J end by 3 bases, with 14 bases between. Germline loops: CDR1 LNHDA, CDR2 SQIVND (reference sequence). The CDR3 runs to 16 residues. The method was immunoSEQ multiplex PCR; TCRdb's version includes in-frame clones alone and lacks a portion of them. The sample has a few hundred thousand clones, around 77% seen once. About this clone itself: Antigen specificity is unknown.

Study-level points and caveats: The authors sampled blood alone, and tissue repertoires likely differ.

J is TRBJ2-2 and V is TRBV19, with D maybe TRBD2 (6 bases). Material: PBMCs. This clonotype was sampled from a woman aged 40 to 50 in good health. Some clones in this sample may be carry-over from other donors' samples. In nucleotides, the CDR3 is TGTGCCAGTAGTATCCTAACGGGGACTCACACCGGGGAGCTGTTTTTT. It codes for CASSILTGTHTGELFF.